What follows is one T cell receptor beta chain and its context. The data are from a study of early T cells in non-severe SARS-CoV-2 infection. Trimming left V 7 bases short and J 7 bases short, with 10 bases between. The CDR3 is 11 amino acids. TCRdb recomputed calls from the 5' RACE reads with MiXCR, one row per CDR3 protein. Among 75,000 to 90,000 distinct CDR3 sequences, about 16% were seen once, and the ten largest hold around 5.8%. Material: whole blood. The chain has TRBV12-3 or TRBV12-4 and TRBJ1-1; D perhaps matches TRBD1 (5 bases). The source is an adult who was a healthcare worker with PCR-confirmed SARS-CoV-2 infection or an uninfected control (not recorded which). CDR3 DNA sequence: TGTGCCAGCATCCAGGGAGGTGAAGCTTTCTTT. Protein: CASIQGGEAFF.